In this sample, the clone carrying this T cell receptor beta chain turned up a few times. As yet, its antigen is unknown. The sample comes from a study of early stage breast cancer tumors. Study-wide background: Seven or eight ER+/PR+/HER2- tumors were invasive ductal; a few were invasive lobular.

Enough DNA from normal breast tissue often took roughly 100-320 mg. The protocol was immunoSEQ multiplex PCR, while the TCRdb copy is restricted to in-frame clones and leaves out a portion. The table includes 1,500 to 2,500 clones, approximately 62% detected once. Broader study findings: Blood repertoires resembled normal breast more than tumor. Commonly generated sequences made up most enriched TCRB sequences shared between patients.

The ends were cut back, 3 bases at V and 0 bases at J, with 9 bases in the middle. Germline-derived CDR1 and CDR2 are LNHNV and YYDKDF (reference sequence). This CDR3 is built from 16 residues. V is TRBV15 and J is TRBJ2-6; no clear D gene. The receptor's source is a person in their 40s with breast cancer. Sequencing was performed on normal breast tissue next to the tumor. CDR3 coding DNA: TGTGCCACCAGCAGGCAAGTTGACTCTGGGGCCAACGTCCTGACTTTC. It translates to CATSRQVDSGANVLTF.